This T cell receptor (beta chain) derives from a study of CD8 T cells in ankylosing spondylitis. One entry per CDR3 protein results from TCRdb running MiXCR on the 5' RACE reads. The sample holds over 200,000 distinct CDR3 sequences; roughly 10% are singletons and the top ten take roughly a fifth. The table lists this clonotype with many counts. What it binds is unknown. General study points: Characteristic, it appeared, of ankylosing spondylitis blood was a TCR beta motif of roughly 8 highly homologous variants.

Trimming stripped 1 base from V and 3 bases from J, with 12 bases between. CDR3 length equals 15 residues. Germline V lookup: CDR1 SGHTA, CDR2 FQGNSA. Sequencing used blood, either unsorted or a sorted T cell fraction (not recorded which). The sequence came from a male donor with ankylosing spondylitis or in good health (not recorded which). The V call is TRBV7-2, the J call TRBJ1-1, with a possible D match to TRBD1 (5 bases). The CDR3 protein is CASSLVVGGDTEAFF. The CDR3 DNA reads TGTGCCAGCAGCTTAGTGGTCGGGGGGGACACTGAAGCTTTCTTT.